This entry concerns a single TCR beta chain. There is no known antigen for this receptor. Base qualities were left out, and no much larger clone turns up one base away. High-throughput TCR beta sequencing profiled peripheral blood CD8+ and CD4+ T cells from healthy donors, Susac syndrome patients and multiple sclerosis patients. The healthy donors served as controls matched for age and sex. CD8+ TEMRA cells were enriched by FACS, while bulk CD8+ and CD4+ T cells were purified by magnetic negative isolation. Blood was drawn into EDTA tubes, processed within 24 hours, and PBMCs were isolated by density gradient centrifugation. PBMCs intended for TCR sequencing were cryopreserved in liquid nitrogen and thawed later in a water bath at 37 degrees C. The sorted or isolated CD4+, CD8+ and CD8+ TEMRA cells had a purity of 90% or higher. From the cysteine through the phenylalanine, the CDR3 covers 15 amino acids. Of all the DNA, just the CDR3 is kept, 45 bases in frame from base 1. CDR1 MNHEY and CDR2 SVGAGI are derived from the germline V gene. A distance of 20 bases separates the germline ends of V and J, which lose 5 bases and 7 bases respectively.

RNA was extracted using the RNeasy kit, and roughly 0.45 to 1 ug of the RNA was reverse transcribed with random hexamers. The immunoSEQ multiplex PCR assay, covering 54 Vbeta and 13 Jbeta segments, was used to amplify TCR beta CDR3 regions. To correct PCR amplification bias, a synthetic template baseline was used for both primer optimization and computational correction. The published analysis was carried out like this. Reads were assigned to V, D and J genes according to IMGT and analyzed in immunoSEQ Analyzer, with only productive sequences retained. Clonality was computed as one minus Shannon entropy normalized by log2 of the number of productive unique sequences. For each patient and control, public and private clones were evaluated among the 100 most prevalent clones. Clones were defined as Susac-specific when absent from the healthy and MS cohorts, from approximately 1,100 published viral clones and from other ImmuneACCESS disease sequences. TCRdb reworked the public reads: Q25 trimming with fastp, MiXCR clone assembly, productive beta chains retained. A single entry per CDR3 protein holds the most common genes and DNA from its merged rows. The V and J calls here are based on TCRdb, not the publication. The sample table lists fewer than 70,000 distinct CDR3 sequences, 85% to 95% of them with a count of one. Approximately 0.25% of the sample is held by the ten biggest clonotypes.

The data were taken from a study of CD8 T cells in Susac syndrome (dated by TCRdb to about 2019). The study in broad terms: Whether CD8+ T cell activation and differentiation in Susac syndrome was antigen driven was tested using repertoire sequencing. The study compared CD8+ T cell repertoire clonality among over ten healthy donors, around 14 Susac syndrome patients and roughly 16 multiple sclerosis patients. The study at large found these results: The number of individuals in the TCR sequencing and HLA analysis was recognized as being relatively small.

Here the chain combines TRBV6-5 and TRBJ1-2, with no D gene named confidently. This sequence was found in a human donor in good health. Sample: CD8+ T cells from PBMCs. The encoded CDR3 is CASSLRRSARIGYTF. The DNA is as follows: TGTGCCAGCAGTCTCCGGCGAAGCGCCCGGATTGGCTACACCTTC.